The rows below give T cell receptor beta chains drawn from one sample of a study of T cells in Graves' hyperthyroidism and ophthalmopathy. TCRdb re-analysed the multiplex PCR reads in MiXCR, keeping a single row per CDR3 protein. This sample has 550,000 to 600,000 distinct CDR3 sequences, with 14% found just once. The specimen sequenced was blood. The receptors were gathered from a woman aged 18-29 years with Graves' ophthalmopathy. Each CDR3 is given with its conserved first and last residue. D genes are given only for firm matches. Size values are once, few and many counts, or a class for expanded clones, and some rows have none.

D gene: TRBD2; clone size: many; V gene: TRBV6-1; J gene: TRBJ2-7; CDR3 protein: CASRVGLAGGYEQYF; CDR3 DNA: TGTGCCAGCAGGGTGGGACTAGCGGGGGGCTACGAGCAGTACTTC
D gene: .; clone size: many; V gene: TRBV12-5; J gene: TRBJ1-1; CDR3 protein: CASGNFQGLAFF; CDR3 DNA: TGTGCTAGTGGCAACTTCCAGGGTCTAGCTTTCTTT
D gene: TRBD1; clone size: many; V gene: TRBV29-1; J gene: TRBJ1-2; CDR3 protein: CSVVGQDSYGYTF; CDR3 DNA: TGCAGCGTTGTAGGACAGGACTCCTATGGCTACACCTTC
D gene: .; clone size: many; V gene: TRBV27; J gene: TRBJ2-3; CDR3 protein: CASSPTIFPGEVPDTQYF; CDR3 DNA: TGTGCCAGCAGTCCCACAATCTTTCCGGGGGAGGTACCGGATACGCAGTATTTT
D gene: .; clone size: many; V gene: TRBV6-2/TRBV6-3; J gene: TRBJ2-3; CDR3 protein: CASSYGPHFTDTQYF; CDR3 DNA: TGTGCCAGCAGTTACGGCCCGCACTTCACAGATACGCAGTATTTT
D gene: .; clone size: many; V gene: TRBV14; J gene: TRBJ2-6; CDR3 protein: CASSQAGANVLTF; CDR3 DNA: TGTGCCAGCAGCCAGGCTGGGGCCAACGTCCTGACTTTC
D gene: .; clone size: .; V gene: TRBV29-1; J gene: TRBJ2-7; CDR3 protein: CSVEDTQPYEQYF; CDR3 DNA: TGCAGCGTTGAAGACACCCAACCCTACGAGCAGTACTTC
D gene: TRBD1; clone size: many; V gene: TRBV28; J gene: TRBJ1-2; CDR3 protein: CASSLATGEGGYTF; CDR3 DNA: TGTGCCAGCAGTTTAGCTACAGGGGAAGGTGGCTACACCTTC
D gene: .; clone size: many; V gene: TRBV15; J gene: TRBJ2-5; CDR3 protein: CATSPRDWQETQYF; CDR3 DNA: TGTGCCACCAGCCCTCGGGACTGGCAAGAGACCCAGTACTTC
D gene: TRBD2; clone size: few; V gene: TRBV4-3; J gene: TRBJ2-1; CDR3 protein: CASSQVSGSGRLGNEQFF; CDR3 DNA: TGCGCCAGCAGCCAAGTAAGTGGTAGCGGGAGGCTTGGAAATGAGCAGTTCTTC
D gene: .; clone size: many; V gene: TRBV2; J gene: TRBJ1-4; CDR3 protein: CASSYEWVEKLFF; CDR3 DNA: TGTGCCAGCAGCTACGAGTGGGTTGAAAAACTGTTTTTT
D gene: TRBD1; clone size: few; V gene: TRBV11-1; J gene: TRBJ2-5; CDR3 protein: CASSPQGAVETQYF; CDR3 DNA: TGTGCCAGCAGCCCACAGGGGGCGGTGGAGACCCAGTACTTC
D gene: TRBD2; clone size: many; V gene: TRBV29-1; J gene: TRBJ2-3; CDR3 protein: CSVEGFEGLAGGPSTDTQYF; CDR3 DNA: TGCAGCGTTGAAGGGTTTGAGGGACTAGCGGGAGGCCCTAGCACAGATACGCAGTATTTT
D gene: TRBD2; clone size: few; V gene: TRBV27; J gene: TRBJ2-7; CDR3 protein: CASRPSGGRAYEQYF; CDR3 DNA: TGTGCCAGCAGACCCTCTGGCGGGAGGGCCTACGAGCAGTACTTC
D gene: TRBD1; clone size: .; V gene: TRBV19; J gene: TRBJ2-7; CDR3 protein: CASSIYPPLGTGGNEQYF; CDR3 DNA: TGTGCCAGTAGTATATATCCCCCCCTCGGGACAGGGGGCAACGAGCAGTACTTC
D gene: .; clone size: many; V gene: TRBV29-1; J gene: TRBJ1-1; CDR3 protein: CSVDLTGQNTEAFF; CDR3 DNA: TGCAGCGTGGACCTTACAGGACAGAACACTGAAGCTTTCTTT
D gene: .; clone size: .; V gene: TRBV27; J gene: TRBJ2-7; CDR3 protein: CASRPGGSSYEQYF; CDR3 DNA: TGTGCCAGCAGGCCTGGAGGGAGCTCCTACGAGCAGTACTTC
D gene: TRBD1; clone size: many; V gene: TRBV7-9; J gene: TRBJ1-2; CDR3 protein: CASSRGTGLYGYTF; CDR3 DNA: TGTGCCAGCAGCCGCGGGACAGGTCTCTATGGCTACACCTTC
D gene: TRBD1; clone size: many; V gene: TRBV6-1; J gene: TRBJ1-2; CDR3 protein: CASSPGQGSLNYGYTF; CDR3 DNA: TGTGCCAGCAGTCCGGGACAGGGATCCCTTAACTATGGCTACACCTTC